This T cell receptor beta chain originates from a study of identical twins. This clonotype was counted many times. Its antigen remains unidentified. MiXCR, applied by TCRdb to the 5' RACE reads, yields one record per CDR3 protein. In the table there are approximately 300,000 distinct CDR3 sequences, around 9.7% of which are singletons. The study, taken as a whole, reports: Surplus twin overlap in beta out-of-frame sequences was less pronounced. Possibly, invariant MAIT and iNKT cells partly confounded zero-insertion analyses. Where out-of-frame alpha sequences were twin-shared, they showed excess low generation probability.

From germline, CDR1 is SEHNR and CDR2 FQNEAQ (reference sequence). The CDR3 runs to 14 residues. V was trimmed by 1 base and J by 2 bases, leaving 8 bases between them. This sample also belongs to another study, concerning yellow fever vaccine responses in identical twins.

The clonotype originates from a woman in her late teens or twenties in good health. Sequencing was done on a sample of CD8+ T cells sorted from blood. This chain joins TRBV7-9 and TRBJ1-2; D ambiguous. For the CDR3, the DNA is TGTGCCAGCAGCTTAGGGGCAGCAAACTATGGCTACACCTTC. The encoded protein is CASSLGAANYGYTF. The whole variable domain, remainder taken from reference TRBV7-9 and TRBJ1-2, is DTGVSQNPRHKITKRGQNVTFRCDPISEHNRLYWYRQTLGQGPEFLTYFQNEAQLEKSRLLSDRFSAERPKGSFSTLEIQRTEQGDSAMYLCASSLGAANYGYTFGSGTRLTVV.